The TCR beta chain under discussion was sequenced for a study of T cell repertoires in cytomegalovirus infection. In the study overall: Public TCR beta signatures indicated both CMV infection and matching HLA type.

This CDR3 contains 16 residues. Trimming stripped 6 bases from V and 4 bases from J, with 19 bases between. From germline, CDR1 is MNHNS and CDR2 SASEGT. Each CDR3 protein gets one entry after TCRdb re-called the reads with MiXCR. In the table there are nearly 550,000 distinct CDR3 sequences, approximately 15% of which are singletons. What was sequenced was CD8+ T cells from PBMCs. The V call is TRBV6-1, the J call TRBJ1-5; tentatively, D is TRBD1 (6 bases). This clonotype was obtained from a human donor in good health (CMV status not recorded). Some clones in this sample may be carry-over from other donors' samples. The CDR3 sequence is CASSTAWTALNQPQHF. CDR3 bases: TGTGCCAGCAGCACGGCTTGGACAGCACTAAATCAGCCCCAGCATTTT.